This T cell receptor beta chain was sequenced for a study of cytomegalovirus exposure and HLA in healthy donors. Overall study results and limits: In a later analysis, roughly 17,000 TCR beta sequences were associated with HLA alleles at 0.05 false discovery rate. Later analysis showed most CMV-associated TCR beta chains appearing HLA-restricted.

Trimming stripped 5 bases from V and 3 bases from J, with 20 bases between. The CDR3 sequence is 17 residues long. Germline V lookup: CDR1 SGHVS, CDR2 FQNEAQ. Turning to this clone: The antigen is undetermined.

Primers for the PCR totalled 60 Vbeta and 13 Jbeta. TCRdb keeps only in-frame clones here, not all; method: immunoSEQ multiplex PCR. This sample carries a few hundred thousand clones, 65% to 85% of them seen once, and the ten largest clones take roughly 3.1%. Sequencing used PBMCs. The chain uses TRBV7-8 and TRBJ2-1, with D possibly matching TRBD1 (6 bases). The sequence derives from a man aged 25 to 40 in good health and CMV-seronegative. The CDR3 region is CASSQQGTRIFYNEQFF. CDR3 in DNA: TGTGCCAGCAGCCAGCAGGGGACCCGTATATTCTACAATGAGCAGTTCTTC.